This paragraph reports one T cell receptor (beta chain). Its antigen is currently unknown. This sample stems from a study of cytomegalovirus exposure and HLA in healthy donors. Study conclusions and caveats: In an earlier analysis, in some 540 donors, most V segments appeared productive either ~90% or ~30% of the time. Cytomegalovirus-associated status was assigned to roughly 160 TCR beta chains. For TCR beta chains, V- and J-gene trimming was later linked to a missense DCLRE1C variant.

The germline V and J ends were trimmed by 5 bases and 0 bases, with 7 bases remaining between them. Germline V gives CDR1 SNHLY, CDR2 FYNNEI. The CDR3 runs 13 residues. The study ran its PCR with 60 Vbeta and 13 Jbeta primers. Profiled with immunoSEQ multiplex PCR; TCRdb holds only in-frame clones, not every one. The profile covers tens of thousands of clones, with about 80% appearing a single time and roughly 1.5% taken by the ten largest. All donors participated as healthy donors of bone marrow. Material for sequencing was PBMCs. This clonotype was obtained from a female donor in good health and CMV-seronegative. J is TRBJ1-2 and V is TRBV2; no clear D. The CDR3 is CASSPTPNYGYTF. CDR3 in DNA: TGTGCCAGCAGTCCGACACCTAACTATGGCTACACCTTC.